A selection of T cell receptor beta chains follows, all from one sample in a study of graft-versus-host responses after intestinal transplantation. Which antigens these TCRs recognize remains unknown. The protocol was immunoSEQ multiplex PCR, while the TCRdb copy is restricted to in-frame clones and leaves out a portion. The sample carries 40,000 or so clones, nearly 95% recorded once. Specimen: unstimulated CD8+ T cells sorted from spleen or lymph node cells, collected before transplant. The receptor source for this set is a human donor who was the organ donor for an intestinal transplant. The CDR3 runs from the conserved cysteine through the conserved F or W. D genes are given only for firm matches.

D gene: -
V gene: TRBV2
CDR3 protein: CAKGVKGPGQPQHF

D gene: TRBD1
V gene: TRBV4-3
CDR3 protein: CASSQEGTVSYEQYF

D gene: TRBD1
V gene: TRBV6-5
CDR3 protein: CASSYFQGASDGYTF

D gene: -
V gene: TRBV11-3
CDR3 protein: CASSLGGPYNEQFF

D gene: -
V gene: TRBV4-1
CDR3 protein: CASSLPGQPQHF

D gene: -
V gene: TRBV9
CDR3 protein: CASSPSGTGELFF

D gene: -
V gene: TRBV7-7
CDR3 protein: CASSLAGGSTDTQYF

D gene: -
V gene: TRBV4-1
CDR3 protein: CASSQEGPGSSYNSPLHF

D gene: -
V gene: TRBV4-1
CDR3 protein: CASSQGFGAEAFF

D gene: -
V gene: TRBV7-6
CDR3 protein: CASSLEGNYGYTF